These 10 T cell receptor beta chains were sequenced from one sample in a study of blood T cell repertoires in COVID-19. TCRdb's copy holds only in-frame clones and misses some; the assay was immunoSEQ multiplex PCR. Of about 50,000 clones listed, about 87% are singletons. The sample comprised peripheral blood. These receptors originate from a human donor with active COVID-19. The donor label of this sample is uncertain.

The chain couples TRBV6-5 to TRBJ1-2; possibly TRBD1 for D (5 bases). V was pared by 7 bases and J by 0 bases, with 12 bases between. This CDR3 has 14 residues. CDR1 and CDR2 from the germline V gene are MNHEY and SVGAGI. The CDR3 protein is CASNRGLTNYGYTF. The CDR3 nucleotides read TGTGCCAGCAATAGGGGCCTTACTAACTATGGCTACACCTTC.

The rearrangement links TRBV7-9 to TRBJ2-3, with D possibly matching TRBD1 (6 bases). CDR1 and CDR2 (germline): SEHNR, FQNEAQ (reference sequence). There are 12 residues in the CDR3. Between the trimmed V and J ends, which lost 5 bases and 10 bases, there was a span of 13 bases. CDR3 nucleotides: TGTGCCAGCAGCCTGGACAGTTCCTCGCAGTATTTT. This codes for CASSLDSSSQYF.

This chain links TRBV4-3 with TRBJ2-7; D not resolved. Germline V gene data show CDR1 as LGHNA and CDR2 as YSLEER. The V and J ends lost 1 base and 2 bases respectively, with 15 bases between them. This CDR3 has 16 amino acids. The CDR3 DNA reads TGCGCCAGCAGCCAAGGTTCATTAGCCGCAACCTACGAGCAGTACTTC. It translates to CASSQGSLAATYEQYF.

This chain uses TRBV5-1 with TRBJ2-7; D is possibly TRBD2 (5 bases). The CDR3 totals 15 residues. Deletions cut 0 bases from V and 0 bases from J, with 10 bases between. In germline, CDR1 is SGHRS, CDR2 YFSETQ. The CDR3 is CASSLVTAGSYEQYF. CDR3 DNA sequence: TGCGCCAGCAGCTTGGTCACCGCGGGCTCCTACGAGCAGTACTTC.

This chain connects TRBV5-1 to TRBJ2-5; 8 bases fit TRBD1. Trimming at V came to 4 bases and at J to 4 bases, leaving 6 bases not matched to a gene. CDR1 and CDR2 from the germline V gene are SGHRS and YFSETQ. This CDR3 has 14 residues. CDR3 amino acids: CASSKRQGLETQYF. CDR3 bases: TGCGCCAGCAGCAAAAGACAGGGGTTAGAGACCCAGTACTTC.

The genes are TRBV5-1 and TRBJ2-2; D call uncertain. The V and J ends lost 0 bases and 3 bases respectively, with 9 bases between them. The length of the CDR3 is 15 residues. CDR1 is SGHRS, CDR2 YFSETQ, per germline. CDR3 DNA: TGCGCCAGCAGCTTGGAGGCGGCGGACACCGGGGAGCTGTTTTTT. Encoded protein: CASSLEAADTGELFF.

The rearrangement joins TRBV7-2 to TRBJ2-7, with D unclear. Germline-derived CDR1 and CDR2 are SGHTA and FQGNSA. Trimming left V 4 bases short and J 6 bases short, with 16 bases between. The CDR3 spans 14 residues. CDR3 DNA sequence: TGTGCCAGCAGCTCTATATGGGCCCCATCCGAGCAGTACTTC. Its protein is CASSSIWAPSEQYF.

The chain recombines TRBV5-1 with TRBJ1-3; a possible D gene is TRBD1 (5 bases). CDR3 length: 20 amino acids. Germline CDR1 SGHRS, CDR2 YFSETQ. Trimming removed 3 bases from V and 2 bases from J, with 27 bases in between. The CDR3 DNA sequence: TGCGCCAGCAGCTCCCTGGCCGGGGGATTTGGGGATTTACCTGGAAACACCATATATTTT. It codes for CASSSLAGGFGDLPGNTIYF.

The DNA for the CDR3 is TGTGCCAGCGTCCCATCAGTTTATAGCGGGGGGGCTGAAGGTGAGCAGTTCTTC. Protein: CASVPSVYSGGAEGEQFF. This chain uses TRBV3-1 (or the pseudogene TRBV3-2) with TRBJ2-1, with TRBD2 matching over 11 bases. V lost 8 bases, J lost 9 bases, and 21 bases stayed unmatched. The CDR3 extends over 18 amino acids. Germline V lookup: CDR1 LGHDT, CDR2 YNNKEL (reference sequence).

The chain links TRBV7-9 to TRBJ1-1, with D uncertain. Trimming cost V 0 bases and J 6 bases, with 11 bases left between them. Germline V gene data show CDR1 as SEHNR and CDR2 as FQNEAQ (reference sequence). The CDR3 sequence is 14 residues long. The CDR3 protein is CASSLAGPKSEAFF. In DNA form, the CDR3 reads TGTGCCAGCAGCTTAGCGGGCCCCAAGTCTGAAGCTTTCTTT.